The 15 T cell receptor beta chains listed next were all sequenced from one sample in a study of blood T cell repertoires in COVID-19. Some clones are missing from TCRdb's copy, which holds only in-frame ones; the method was immunoSEQ multiplex PCR. The table includes about 110,000 clones, 70% to 85% detected once. Sequencing was done on a sample of peripheral blood. Every receptor here comes from a woman aged 40 to 55 with acute or convalescent COVID-19.

The V call is TRBV11-2, the J call TRBJ1-2; 7 nucleotides agree with TRBD1. There are 16 residues in the CDR3. V was clipped by 5 bases and J by 7 bases; unmatched bases: 16. The V gene's germline CDR1 is SGHAT and CDR2 FQNNGV. The CDR3 reads CASSNPLDQGVGGYTF. The DNA for the CDR3 is TGTGCCAGCAGCAATCCCTTAGACCAGGGGGTGGGTGGCTACACCTTC.

At least ten counts were recorded for this clone. This chain links TRBV12-5 with TRBJ1-6; 9 bases map to TRBD1. Germline CDR1 reads LGHNT; CDR2 reads FRNRAP. With V trimmed by 1 base and J by 10 bases, 8 bases remained unmatched. The CDR3 is 16 amino acids. DNA of the CDR3: TGTGCTAGTGGTTTGGGACAGGGGGTGGATAGGTCACCCCTCCACTTT. Protein sequence: CASGLGQGVDRSPLHF.

The rearrangement uses TRBV18 and TRBJ2-7; D might be TRBD1 (6 bases). The CDR3 contains 14 residues. V was shortened by 3 bases and J by 2 bases, with 11 bases between the two germline ends. The V gene's germline CDR1 is KGHSH and CDR2 LQKENI. CDR3 DNA: TGTGCCAGCTCACCCTGGCAGGGGACCTACGAGCAGTACTTC. Amino acid sequence: CASSPWQGTYEQYF.

V is TRBV2 and J is TRBJ2-3, with D possibly TRBD1 on 5 matching bases. This CDR3 contains 16 residues. Germline V gives CDR1 SNHLY, CDR2 FYNNEI. The V gene lost 2 bases and the J gene lost 1 base, with 13 bases spanning the gap. The CDR3 spells CASSEQSRDRTDTQYF. Written as DNA, the CDR3 is TGTGCCAGCAGTGAACAATCCAGGGATCGCACAGATACGCAGTATTTT.

This clone was found a few times. The gene calls are TRBV4-3 and TRBJ2-5; 7 nucleotides line up with TRBD1. The germline gives CDR1 LGHNA, CDR2 YSLEER. CDR3 length: 15 amino acids. Trimming at V came to 1 base and at J to 4 bases, leaving 6 bases not matched to a gene. CDR3 sequence: CASSQGRTGGETQYF. CDR3 DNA: TGCGCCAGCAGCCAAGGAAGGACAGGAGGAGAGACCCAGTACTTC.

Only a few counts were recorded for this clone. This chain links TRBV2 with TRBJ1-6; D gene ambiguous. The CDR3 is 12 amino acids. Per the germline V gene, CDR1 is SNHLY and CDR2 is FYNNEI. Trimming shortened V by 0 bases and J by 14 bases, and 8 bases separated the two germline ends. As DNA, the CDR3 is TGTGCCAGCAGTGAAGCGCTGGCATCCCTCCACTTT. This gives the protein CASSEALASLHF.

The gene calls are TRBV6-1 and TRBJ1-2; 10 positions agree with TRBD1. The CDR3 is 16 residues long. CDR1 and CDR2 (germline): MNHNS, SASEGT. The V gene end was trimmed by 4 bases and the J gene end by 4 bases; junction bases not matched to a gene: 9. The CDR3 spells CASSVTGGSFSYGYTF. The DNA of the CDR3 is TGTGCCAGCAGTGTGACAGGGGGCTCTTTCAGCTATGGCTACACCTTC.

In this sample, this clone turned up once. This chain joins TRBV29-1 and TRBJ2-3, with D possibly matching TRBD2 (5 bases). Trimming took off 6 bases at V and 2 bases at J, with 9 bases between the two ends. CDR3 length equals 12 residues. Germline CDR1 and CDR2: SQVTM and ANQGSEA. The CDR3 DNA is TGCAGCGTGAGGGTCACCACAGATACGCAGTATTTT. It specifies CSVRVTTDTQYF.

J is TRBJ1-2 and V is TRBV2; TRBD1 matches at 9 bases. Germline V gene sequence: CDR1 SNHLY, CDR2 FYNNEI. V gave up 6 bases and J gave up 3 bases; unmatched junction bases: 11. This CDR3 is 16 amino acids long. CDR3 sequence (DNA): TGTGCCAGCAGAGAGCGAGGGCGACAGGGGGACTATGGCTACACCTTC. Protein sequence: CASRERGRQGDYGYTF. Full variable domain (rest looked up from reference TRBV2 and TRBJ1-2): EPEVTQTPSHQVTQMGQEVILRCVPISNHLYFYWYRQILGQKVEFLVSFYNNEISEKSEIFDDQFSVERPDGSNFTLKIRSTKLEDSAMYFCASRERGRQGDYGYTFGSGTRLTVV.

The genes are TRBV5-1 and TRBJ2-5; 7 positions agree with TRBD2. The germline V gene has CDR1 SGHRS and CDR2 YFSETQ. The V gene end was trimmed by 1 base and the J gene end by 3 bases; junction bases not matched to a gene: 0. This CDR3 has 13 amino acids. The CDR3 DNA reads as TGCGCCAGCAGCTTGAGCGGGGAAGAGACCCAGTACTTC. Translating gives CASSLSGEETQYF.

This clone was observed a single time. The chain uses TRBV29-1 and TRBJ2-3; 11 positions agree with TRBD2. The V gene's germline CDR1 is SQVTM and CDR2 ANQGSEA. The CDR3 is made up of 14 amino acids. Trimming cost V 4 bases and J 3 bases; bases outside gene matches: 3. The CDR3 loop is CSVGASGGTDTQYF. CDR3 nucleotides: TGCAGCGTTGGGGCTAGCGGGGGGACAGATACGCAGTATTTT.

V usage is TRBV23-1 and J usage is TRBJ2-1; 11 bases fit TRBD1. Being an ORF, TRBV23-1 has a function that is uncertain. The CDR3 has 16 amino acids. V gave up 6 bases and J gave up 5 bases; unmatched junction bases: 9. Written as DNA, the CDR3 is TGCGCCAGCAGACTCCGGGGACAGGGGGATCACAATGAGCAGTTCTTC. Translated, it gives CASRLRGQGDHNEQFF.

This chain joins TRBV7-2 and TRBJ1-1; D possibly corresponds to TRBD1 (5 bases). V was trimmed by 2 bases and J by 2 bases, leaving 9 bases between them. The CDR3 is 14 amino acids. CDR1 is SGHTA, CDR2 FQGNSA, per germline. The DNA for the CDR3 is TGTGCCAGCAGCTTACAGGGAATTAACACTGAAGCTTTCTTT. It translates to CASSLQGINTEAFF.

This clone was detected a few times. The junction and the germline gene differ at one end; a read error may be behind it. This sequence joins TRBV9 and TRBJ2-3, with 7 bases matching TRBD2. Germline lookup yields CDR1 SGDLS and CDR2 YYNGEE. The CDR3 has 13 amino acids. The CDR3 here is CASSVDFETSFLF. CDR3 nucleotide sequence: TGTGCCAGCAGCGTGGATTTTGAGACTAGCTTTCTTTTT.

V and J are TRBV11-2 and TRBJ2-1, with 14 bases identical to TRBD2. V lost 5 bases to trimming and J lost 10 bases; unmatched junction nucleotides: 10. Germline CDR1 is SGHAT and CDR2 is FQNNGV. The CDR3 spans 16 residues. The CDR3 reads CASSPGGLAGGKEQFF. The CDR3 DNA is TGTGCCAGCAGCCCAGGAGGACTAGCGGGGGGAAAGGAGCAGTTCTTC.